What follows are 14 T cell receptor beta chains derived from one specimen sequenced in a study of blood T cell repertoires in COVID-19 (TCRdb year 2020). To prepare the library, the immunoSEQ multiplex PCR assay was applied. Not all clones reach the TCRdb copy of this immuneACCESS table, which keeps in-frame sequences only. Checked studies attribute under half of the gap to unresolved V genes and leave the rest unexplained. The sample table contains 95,000 to 150,000 clones; only one count was recorded for around 82% of them. 5.9% of the sample is in the top ten clones. Sample: peripheral blood. These receptor sequences come from a man at least 80 years old with active or convalescent COVID-19.

This chain connects TRBV11-2 to TRBJ2-7; the D gene is possibly TRBD1 (6 bases). The V and J ends lost 5 bases and 7 bases respectively, with 21 bases between them. Germline loops: CDR1 SGHAT, CDR2 FQNNGV. The CDR3 loop spans 15 amino acids. CDR3 nucleotide sequence: TGTGCCAGCAGCCTAGCAACCACAGGGAAGGGGGAGCAGTACTTC. This gives the protein CASSLATTGKGEQYF.

This chain links TRBV2 with TRBJ2-2; no firm D call. In germline, CDR1 is SNHLY, CDR2 FYNNEI. V was pared by 5 bases and J by 2 bases, with 9 bases between. This CDR3 spans 14 amino acids. DNA for the CDR3: TGTGCCAGCAGTCAAAACAGAAACACCGGGGAGCTGTTTTTT. Protein sequence: CASSQNRNTGELFF.

This chain uses TRBV7-8 with TRBJ2-7; the D is unclear. V dropped 5 bases and J dropped 1 base, with 3 bases sitting between them. Germline CDR1 SGHVS, CDR2 FQNEAQ. The CDR3 spans 11 residues. DNA for the CDR3: TGTGCCAGCAGCCCTTCCTACGAGCAGTACTTC. Translated: CASSPSYEQYF.

The J gene is TRBJ2-2, the V gene TRBV9; 10 bases match TRBD2. Per the germline V gene, CDR1 is SGDLS and CDR2 is YYNGEE. The ends lost 3 bases at V and 5 bases at J; junction bases unmatched: 7. The CDR3 is 16 amino acids. CDR3 in DNA: TGTGCCAGCAGCGCCTCTAGCGGGGGACCGACCGGGGAGCTGTTTTTT. It encodes CASSASSGGPTGELFF.

V and J are TRBV18 and TRBJ2-5, with TRBD1 identical over 11 bases. J gave up 5 bases and V 0 bases, and 5 bases lay outside the gene matches. This CDR3 has 16 residues. Looked up from germline, CDR1 is KGHSH and CDR2 is LQKENI. The CDR3, as DNA: TGTGCCAGCTCACCACCAACGGACAGGGGGCTTGAGACCCAGTACTTC. Its protein is CASSPPTDRGLETQYF. Looking up the rest from reference TRBV18 and TRBJ2-5 gives the full variable domain: NAGVMQNPRHLVRRRGQEARLRCSPMKGHSHVYWYRQLPEEGLKFMVYLQKENIIDESGMPKERFSAEFPKEGPSILRIQQVVRGDSAAYFCASSPPTDRGLETQYFGPGTRLLVL.

The rearrangement links TRBV28 to TRBJ2-5, with 9 bases that match TRBD2. Germline trimming cut 6 bases from V and 4 bases from J; bases unmatched to any gene: 18. CDR1 MDHEN and CDR2 SYDVKM come from the germline V gene. This CDR3 has 18 amino acids. The CDR3 region is CASSPISGGRAGGETQYF. The CDR3 DNA reads as TGTGCCAGCAGCCCTATAAGCGGGGGGCGGGCGGGCGGAGAGACCCAGTACTTC.

The rearrangement uses TRBV5-6 and TRBJ1-1, with D unclear. The V end was cut by 8 bases, the J end by 1 base, with 12 bases between. There are 13 residues in the CDR3. Germline V gene sequence: CDR1 SGHDT, CDR2 YYEEEE. The CDR3: CASAPLRNTEAFF. CDR3 DNA: TGTGCCAGTGCCCCCCTGAGGAACACTGAAGCTTTCTTT.

The rearrangement links TRBV4-3 to TRBJ2-5; D might be TRBD1 (6 bases). The germline CDR1 and CDR2 sequences are LGHNA and YSLEER. The V and J ends lost 3 bases and 0 bases respectively, with 20 bases between them. The CDR3 runs 18 residues. The CDR3 loop is CASSHRVVGATYQETQYF. The CDR3 nucleotides read TGCGCCAGCAGCCACCGGGTAGTGGGGGCCACGTACCAAGAGACCCAGTACTTC.

This clone occurred once. As DNA, the CDR3 is TGTGCCAGCAGCTTCTGGGGCGAGGAGACCCAGTACTTC. Amino acid sequence: CASSFWGEETQYF. The J gene is TRBJ2-5, the V gene TRBV7-2; a possible D gene is TRBD1 (5 bases). Germline CDR1 SGHTA, CDR2 FQGNSA. The ends were cut back, 3 bases at V and 5 bases at J, with 10 bases in the middle. The CDR3 length is 13 residues.

This clone was seen ten or more times. Other DNA sequences in this sample translate to the same CDR3. The chain has TRBV9 and TRBJ1-5, with D possibly TRBD1 on 5 matching bases. The germline V and J ends were trimmed by 3 bases and 3 bases, with 10 bases remaining between them. CDR1 and CDR2 from the germline V gene are SGDLS and YYNGEE. The CDR3 is made up of 14 amino acids. CDR3 DNA: TGTGCCAGCAGCGGCGGACATACCAATCAGCCCCAGCATTTT. Amino acids: CASSGGHTNQPQHF.

The CDR3 coding sequence is TGTGCCAGCAGCTTGGACATGAACACTGAAGCTTTCTTT. Translating it yields CASSLDMNTEAFF. The V call is TRBV5-4, the J call TRBJ1-1; the D is unclear. Germline lookup yields CDR1 SGHNT and CDR2 YYREEE (reference sequence). Between the trimmed V and J ends, which lost 0 bases and 0 bases, there was a span of 3 bases. This CDR3 has 13 residues.

The V call is TRBV4-2, the J call TRBJ2-1; 7 bases match TRBD1. Per germline, CDR1 LGHNA and CDR2 YNFKEQ. Unmatched junction bases numbered 4, after V lost 0 bases and J lost 2 bases. This CDR3 comprises 16 residues. The CDR3: CASSQDRTGAYNEQFF. The CDR3 coding sequence is TGTGCCAGCAGCCAAGATCGCACAGGGGCCTACAATGAGCAGTTCTTC.

The CDR3 sequence: CASSLESINEQFF. As DNA, the CDR3 is TGTGCCAGCAGTTTGGAGTCGATCAATGAGCAGTTCTTC. The chain uses TRBV11-2 and TRBJ2-1; unclear D gene. The germline V and J ends were trimmed by 6 bases and 6 bases, with 12 bases remaining between them. The CDR3 runs 13 residues. The V gene's germline CDR1 is SGHAT and CDR2 FQNNGV. Complete variable domain (other parts from reference TRBV11-2 and TRBJ2-1): EAGVAQSPRYKIIEKRQSVAFWCNPISGHATLYWYQQILGQGPKLLIQFQNNGVVDDSQLPKDRFSAERLKGVDSTLKIQPAKLEDSAVYLCASSLESINEQFFGPGTRLTVL.

The genes are TRBV29-1 and TRBJ1-5; possible D gene TRBD1, 5 bases. The ends were cut back, 3 bases at V and 9 bases at J, with 15 bases in the middle. The germline V gene has CDR1 SQVTM and CDR2 ANQGSEA. This CDR3 is built from 13 residues. The CDR3, as DNA: TGCAGCGTTGATGAGGGCGGGGGAGGGCCCCAGCATTTT. It translates to CSVDEGGGGPQHF.